Following are 25 T cell receptor beta chains from one sample sequenced in a study of T cells expressing NK-cell markers. TCRdb reanalyzed the 5' RACE reads, giving one entry per CDR3 protein sequence and no DNA. The sample data list about 390,000 distinct CDR3 sequences. Sample: blood T cells: a sorted CD56 or NKG2C T cell subset, CD4+ or CD8+ T cells, or bulk PBMC T cells (not recorded which). The origin of the receptors is a woman in her forties or fifties in good health.

The J gene is TRBJ2-2, the V gene TRBV5-1; no DNA is available, so the TRBD1 call from TCRdb remains unchecked. The CDR3 is 17 amino acids. CDR1 and CDR2 (germline): SGHRS, YFSETQ. This CDR3 reads CASSSGTDAANTGELFF.

The chain couples TRBV20-1 to TRBJ1-1. CDR1 and CDR2 (germline): DFQATT, SNEGSKA (reference sequence). This CDR3 contains 15 residues. The CDR3 sequence is CSARVRGTLNTEAFF.

The rearrangement links TRBV19 to TRBJ2-5; TCRdb returns TRBD2, unconfirmable since there is no DNA. There are 15 residues in the CDR3. The germline CDR1 and CDR2 sequences are LNHDA and SQIVND (reference sequence). CDR3 sequence: CASSIGGGLEMTQYF.

The chain recombines TRBV12-3 or TRBV12-4 with TRBJ2-1; TCRdb designates TRBD2, a call that cannot be tested without DNA. This CDR3 is 14 amino acids long. This CDR3 reads CASSWGTSDNEQFF.

The rearrangement joins TRBV12-3 or TRBV12-4 to TRBJ2-2; TCRdb's D call, TRBD1, is unchecked because there is no DNA. The CDR3 runs 16 residues. CDR3: CASSSLRTGGTGELFF.

The chain employs TRBV30 and TRBJ1-2; the TCRdb call, TRBD1, lacks DNA for checking. Germline lookup yields CDR1 GTSNPN and CDR2 SVGIG (reference sequence). This CDR3 spans 12 amino acids. CDR3 residues: CAYQTAYYGYTF.

The gene calls are TRBV18 and TRBJ2-1. This CDR3 is 15 amino acids long. Germline CDR1 reads KGHSH; CDR2 reads LQKENI. The CDR3: CASSPMISRDNEQFF.

The chain carries TRBV14 and TRBJ2-2; TCRdb proposes TRBD1, but this gene call is untestable without DNA. CDR1 and CDR2 from the germline V gene are SGHDN and FVKESK. The length of the CDR3 is 17 residues. The CDR3 region is CASSQFGQGKNTGELFF.

The rearrangement uses TRBV29-1 and TRBJ2-6. Germline-derived CDR1 and CDR2 are SQVTM and ANQGSEA. This CDR3 has 14 residues. This CDR3 is CSVEDSSGANVLTF.

The CDR3 here is CASRTTGGARGYTF. The chain joins TRBV12-3 or TRBV12-4 to TRBJ1-2; with no DNA, the TCRdb D assignment of TRBD1 cannot be verified. CDR3 length: 14 residues.

The V and J genes are TRBV6-5 and TRBJ2-1; TCRdb designates TRBD2, a call that cannot be tested without DNA. The CDR3 covers 14 residues. CDR1 and CDR2 (germline): MNHEY, SVGAGI. This CDR3 reads CASSYSPGLKREFF.

The rearrangement links TRBV2 to TRBJ2-4; TCRdb picks TRBD1, but there is no DNA to check that call. Germline loops: CDR1 SNHLY, CDR2 FYNNEI. The CDR3 runs to 16 residues. The CDR3 loop is CASSRRTDLAKNIQYF.

The CDR3 sequence: CATSDPGLGTYNEQFF. The chain is built from TRBV24-1 and TRBJ2-1; checking the TCRdb D call of TRBD2 is not possible without DNA. The CDR3 sequence is 16 residues long. Germline V gives CDR1 KGHDR, CDR2 SFDVKD.

The gene calls are TRBV12-3 or TRBV12-4 and TRBJ1-5; no DNA is available, so the TRBD1 call from TCRdb remains unchecked. The length of the CDR3 is 18 residues. CDR3 amino acids: CASSQGTGPLGGNQPQHF.

The V gene is TRBV20-1, the J gene TRBJ2-5; absent DNA, TCRdb's TRBD2 call cannot be checked. CDR3 size: 13 residues. Germline lookup yields CDR1 DFQATT and CDR2 SNEGSKA (reference sequence). CDR3 sequence reads: CSARDPLGPTQYF.

This chain connects TRBV14 to TRBJ2-7; TCRdb designates TRBD1, a call that cannot be tested without DNA. The CDR3 extends over 14 amino acids. The germline V gene encodes CDR1 SGHDN and CDR2 FVKESK. The chain's CDR3 is CASSLWTGFDEQYF. The whole variable domain, filled in from reference TRBV14 and TRBJ2-7, reads EAGVTQFPSHSVIEKGQTVTLRCDPISGHDNLYWYRRVMGKEIKFLLHFVKESKQDESGMPNNRFLAERTGGTYSTLKVQPAELEDSGVYFCASSLWTGFDEQYFGPGTRLTVT.

The V call is TRBV12-5, the J call TRBJ2-3; TCRdb's D call of TRBD1 is untestable without DNA. The CDR3 extends over 16 amino acids. Germline V gene lookup returns CDR1 LGHNT and CDR2 FRNRAP. The CDR3 region is CASGLAPGTSTDTQYF.

The V call is TRBV20-1, the J call TRBJ2-1; TCRdb lists TRBD2, though no DNA is available to test this call. This CDR3 region has 15 residues. Per the germline V gene, CDR1 is DFQATT and CDR2 is SNEGSKA (reference sequence). This chain's CDR3 is CSAGYSDLIYNEQFF.

This chain links TRBV2 with TRBJ2-1. Germline V gives CDR1 SNHLY, CDR2 FYNNEI. This CDR3 contains 15 residues. The CDR3 sequence: CASRDRTTSYNEQFF. The full variable domain, rest sourced from reference TRBV2 and TRBJ2-1, is EPEVTQTPSHQVTQMGQEVILRCVPISNHLYFYWYRQILGQKVEFLVSFYNNEISEKSEIFDDQFSVERPDGSNFTLKIRSTKLEDSAMYFCASRDRTTSYNEQFFGPGTRLTVL.

The chain is built from TRBV7-9 and TRBJ2-3; without DNA, the TCRdb call of TRBD2 cannot be checked. There are 15 residues in the CDR3. The germline gives CDR1 SEHNR, CDR2 FQNEAQ (reference sequence). The chain's CDR3 is CASSLLAADTDTQYF.

The V gene is TRBV4-1, the J gene TRBJ2-1; TCRdb reports TRBD1, a call that lacks DNA to check it against. The V gene's germline CDR1 is MGHRA and CDR2 YSYEKL. This CDR3 has 13 amino acids. CDR3 region: CASRGVGENEQFF.

The V and J genes are TRBV4-1 and TRBJ2-1; TCRdb proposes TRBD2, but this gene call is untestable without DNA. Germline V CDR1 and CDR2: MGHRA, YSYEKL. The CDR3 extends over 18 amino acids. CDR3 amino acids: CASSQSTSGSWVNNEQFF.

The V call is TRBV5-1, the J call TRBJ1-5. The length of the CDR3 is 17 residues. CDR1 is SGHRS, CDR2 YFSETQ, per germline. CDR3 in amino acids: CASSSRPISVGNQPQHF.

This rearrangement joins TRBV5-1 to TRBJ1-2; TCRdb lists TRBD1, though no DNA is available to test this call. Germline V CDR1 and CDR2: SGHRS, YFSETQ. CDR3 length: 15 amino acids. This CDR3 is CASSPSGTALYGYTF.

The gene calls are TRBV24-1 and TRBJ2-1; with no DNA, the TCRdb D assignment of TRBD2 cannot be verified. Germline V gives CDR1 KGHDR, CDR2 SFDVKD. This CDR3 contains 17 residues. The CDR3 protein is CATRQWSLAGTYNEQFF.